This paragraph reports one T cell receptor (beta chain). Clones were read by immunoSEQ multiplex PCR, and TCRdb kept only the in-frame ones, dropping some. The sample records under 60,000 clones, roughly 95% being singletons. The sample comes from a study of T cell changes during pregnancy in multiple sclerosis. The CDR3 loop spans 17 amino acids. Germline CDR1 is SGHRS and CDR2 is YFSETQ. The V end was cut by 2 bases, the J end by 2 bases, with 20 bases between. This receptor was obtained from a female donor with multiple sclerosis, enrolled in a pregnancy study. The source was CD4+ T cells from peripheral blood mononuclear cells, collected in the third trimester of pregnancy. The chain joins TRBV5-1 to TRBJ2-7, with D tentatively TRBD1 (5 bases). The CDR3 reads CASSLRTVDTGTYEQYF. The CDR3 nucleotides are TGCGCCAGCAGCTTACGGACGGTTGATACAGGCACCTACGAGCAGTACTTC. Based on the CDR3 plus reference TRBV5-1 and TRBJ2-7, the full variable domain is KAGVTQTPRYLIKTRGQQVTLSCSPISGHRSVSWYQQTPGQGLQFLFEYFSETQRNKGNFPGRFSGRQFSNSRSEMNVSTLELGDSALYLCASSLRTVDTGTYEQYFGPGTRLTVT.